This TCR beta chain is drawn from a study of blood T cell repertoires in COVID-19. Overall study: Collection of acute and convalescent COVID-19 samples took place in the United States, Italy and Spain. T cells, B-cell-depleted T cells, or PBMCs provided the cDNA or gDNA that served as material.

The protocol was immunoSEQ multiplex PCR, while the TCRdb copy is restricted to in-frame clones and leaves out a portion. The profile covers tens of thousands of clones, with around 75% appearing a single time and about 4% taken by the ten largest. The sequenced sample was peripheral blood. The sequence was obtained from a woman aged 45 to 65 with acute or convalescent COVID-19.

The CDR3 loop reads CATAGAFGNTIYF. The CDR3 nucleotides read TGTGCCACGGCAGGGGCATTTGGAAACACCATATATTTT. The chain couples TRBV6-5 to TRBJ1-3, with D possibly being TRBD1 (6 bases). Germline values: CDR1 MNHEY, CDR2 SVGAGI. Trimming pared 10 bases from V and 3 bases from J, leaving 13 bases between. CDR3 length: 13 amino acids.